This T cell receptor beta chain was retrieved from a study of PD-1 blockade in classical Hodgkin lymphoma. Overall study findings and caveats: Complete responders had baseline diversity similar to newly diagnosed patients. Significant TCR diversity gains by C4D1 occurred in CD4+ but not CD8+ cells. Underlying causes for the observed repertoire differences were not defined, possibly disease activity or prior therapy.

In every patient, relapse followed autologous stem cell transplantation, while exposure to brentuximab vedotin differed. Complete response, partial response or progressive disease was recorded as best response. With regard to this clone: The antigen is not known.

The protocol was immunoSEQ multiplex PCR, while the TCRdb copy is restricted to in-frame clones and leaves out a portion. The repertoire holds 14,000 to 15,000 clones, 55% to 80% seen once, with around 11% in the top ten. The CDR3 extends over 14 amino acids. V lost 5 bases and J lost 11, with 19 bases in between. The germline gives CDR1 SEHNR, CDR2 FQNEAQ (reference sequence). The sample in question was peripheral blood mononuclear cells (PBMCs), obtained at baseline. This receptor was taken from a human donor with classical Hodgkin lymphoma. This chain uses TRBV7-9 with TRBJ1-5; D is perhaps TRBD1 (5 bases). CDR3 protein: CASSLDGQGTTQHF. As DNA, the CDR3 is TGTGCCAGCAGCCTTGACGGACAAGGGACGACCCAGCATTTT.